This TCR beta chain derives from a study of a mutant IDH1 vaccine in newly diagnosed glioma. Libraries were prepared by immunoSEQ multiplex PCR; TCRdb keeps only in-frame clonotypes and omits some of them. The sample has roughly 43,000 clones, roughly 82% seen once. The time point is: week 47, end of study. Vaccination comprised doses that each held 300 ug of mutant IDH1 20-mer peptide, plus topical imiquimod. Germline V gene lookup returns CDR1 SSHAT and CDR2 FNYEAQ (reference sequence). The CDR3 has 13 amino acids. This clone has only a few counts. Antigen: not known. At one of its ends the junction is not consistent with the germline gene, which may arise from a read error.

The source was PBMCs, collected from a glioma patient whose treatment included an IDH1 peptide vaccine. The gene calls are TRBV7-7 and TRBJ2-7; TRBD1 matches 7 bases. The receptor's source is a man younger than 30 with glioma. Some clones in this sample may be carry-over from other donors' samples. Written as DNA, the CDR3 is TGTGCTAGCAGCCATGGGACAGCCTACGAGCAGTACTTC. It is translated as CASSHGTAYEQYF.